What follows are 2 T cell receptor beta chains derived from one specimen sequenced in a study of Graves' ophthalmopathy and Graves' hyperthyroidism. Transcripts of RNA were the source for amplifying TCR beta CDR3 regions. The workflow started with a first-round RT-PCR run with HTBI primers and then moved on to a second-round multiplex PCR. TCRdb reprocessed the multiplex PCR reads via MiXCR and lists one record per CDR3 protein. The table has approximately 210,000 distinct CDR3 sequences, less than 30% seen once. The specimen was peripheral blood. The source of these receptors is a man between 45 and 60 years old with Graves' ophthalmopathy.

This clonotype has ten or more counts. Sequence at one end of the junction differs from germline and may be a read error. The CDR3 here is CASSIGAGDYERYF. For the CDR3, the DNA is TGTGCCAGTAGTATAGGTGCCGGGGATTACGAGCGGTACTTC. The chain combines TRBV19 with TRBJ2-7; D is possibly TRBD2 (5 bases). CDR1 and CDR2 (germline): LNHDA, SQIVND (reference sequence). CDR3 length: 14 amino acids. The full variable domain, rest sourced from reference TRBV19 and TRBJ2-7, is DGGITQSPKYLFRKEGQNVTLSCEQNLNHDAMYWYRQDPGQGLRLIYYSQIVNDFQKGDIAEGYSVSREKKESFPLTVTSAQKNPTAFYLCASSIGAGDYERYFGPGTRLTVT.

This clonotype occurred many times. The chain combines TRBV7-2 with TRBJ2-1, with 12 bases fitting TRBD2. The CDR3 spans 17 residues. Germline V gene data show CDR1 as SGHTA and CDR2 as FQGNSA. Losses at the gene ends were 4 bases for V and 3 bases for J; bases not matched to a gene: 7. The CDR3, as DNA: TGTGCCAGCAGCTCCAATGGACTAGCGGGGAGCTACAATGAGCAGTTCTTC. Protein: CASSSNGLAGSYNEQFF.